The T cell receptor beta chain under discussion was sequenced for a study of Graves' ophthalmopathy and Graves' hyperthyroidism. The V gene's germline CDR1 is DFQATT and CDR2 SNEGSKA (reference sequence). Trimming removed 6 bases at V and 4 bases at J, with 15 bases between. CDR3 length: 13 amino acids. Concerning this clonotype itself: The target antigen is unknown.

Amplified TCR beta CDR3 regions were obtained using RNA transcripts as template. Second-round multiplex PCR followed a first-round RT-PCR using HTBI primers. TCRdb ran MiXCR on the multiplex PCR reads and lists one entry per CDR3 protein. The repertoire holds 150,000 to 200,000 distinct CDR3 sequences, with 39% as singletons. Findings and limits, study-wide: Appearing in blood as well were most expanded thyroid clonotypes above 0.001 frequency. A roughly 81% specificity and 85% to 90% sensitivity were achieved by a 13-signature model that separated ophthalmopathy from stable hyperthyroidism.

From fresh peripheral blood, around 11 ml in volume, the PBMCs were obtained. The TCR originated in a man aged 25 to 45 with Graves' ophthalmopathy. The chain joins TRBV20-1 to TRBJ2-5; D remains unclear. Sequencing was done on a sample of peripheral blood. CDR3 sequence (DNA): TGCAGTGCCGACGATGGGAAGCGAGAGACCCAGTACTTC. This sequence encodes CSADDGKRETQYF.